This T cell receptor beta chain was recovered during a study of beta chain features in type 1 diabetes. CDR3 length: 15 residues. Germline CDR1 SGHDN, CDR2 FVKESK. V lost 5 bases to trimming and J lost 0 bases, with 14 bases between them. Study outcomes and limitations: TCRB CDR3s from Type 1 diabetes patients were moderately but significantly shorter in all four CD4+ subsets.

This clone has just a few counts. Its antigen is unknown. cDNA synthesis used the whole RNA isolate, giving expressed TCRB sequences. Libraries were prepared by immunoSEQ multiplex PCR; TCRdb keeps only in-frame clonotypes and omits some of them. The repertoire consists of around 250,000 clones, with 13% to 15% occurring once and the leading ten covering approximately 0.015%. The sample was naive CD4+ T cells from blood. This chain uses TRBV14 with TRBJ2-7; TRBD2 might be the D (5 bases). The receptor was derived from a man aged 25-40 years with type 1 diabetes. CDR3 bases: TGTGCCAGCAGCGCGGCGGGTTCTCTCTCCTACGAGCAGTACTTC. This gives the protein CASSAAGSLSYEQYF.